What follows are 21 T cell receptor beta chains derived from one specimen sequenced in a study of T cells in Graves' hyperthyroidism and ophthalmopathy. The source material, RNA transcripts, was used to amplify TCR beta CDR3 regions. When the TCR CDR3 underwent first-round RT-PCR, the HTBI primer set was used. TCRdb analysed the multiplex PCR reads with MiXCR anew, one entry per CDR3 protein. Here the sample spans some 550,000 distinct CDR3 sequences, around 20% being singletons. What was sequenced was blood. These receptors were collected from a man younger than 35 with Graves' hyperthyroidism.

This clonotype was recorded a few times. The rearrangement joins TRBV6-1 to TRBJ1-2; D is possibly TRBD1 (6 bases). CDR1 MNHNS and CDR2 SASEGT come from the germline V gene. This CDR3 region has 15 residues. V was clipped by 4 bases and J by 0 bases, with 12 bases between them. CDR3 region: CASSVGAGANYGYTF. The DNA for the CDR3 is TGTGCCAGCAGTGTGGGGGCTGGGGCTAACTATGGCTACACCTTC.

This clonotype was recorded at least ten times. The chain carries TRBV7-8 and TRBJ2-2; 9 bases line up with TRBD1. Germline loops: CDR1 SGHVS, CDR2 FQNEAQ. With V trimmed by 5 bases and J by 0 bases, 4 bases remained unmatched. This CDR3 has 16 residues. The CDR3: CASSPRQGANTGELFF. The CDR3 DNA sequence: TGTGCCAGCAGCCCAAGACAGGGGGCGAACACCGGGGAGCTGTTTTTT.

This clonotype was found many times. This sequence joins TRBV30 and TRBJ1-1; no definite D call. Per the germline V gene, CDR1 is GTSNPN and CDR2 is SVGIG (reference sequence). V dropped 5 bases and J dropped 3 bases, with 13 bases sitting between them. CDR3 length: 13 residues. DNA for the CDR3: TGTGCCTGGGGCCCTGATGGTGACACTGAAGCTTTCTTT. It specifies CAWGPDGDTEAFF.

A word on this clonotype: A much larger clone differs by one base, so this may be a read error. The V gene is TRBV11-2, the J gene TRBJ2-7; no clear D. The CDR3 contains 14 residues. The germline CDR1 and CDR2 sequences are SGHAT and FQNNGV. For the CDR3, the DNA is TGTGCCAGCAGCCGAACGGGCAGGACCTACGAGCAGTGCTTC. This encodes CASSRTGRTYEQCF.

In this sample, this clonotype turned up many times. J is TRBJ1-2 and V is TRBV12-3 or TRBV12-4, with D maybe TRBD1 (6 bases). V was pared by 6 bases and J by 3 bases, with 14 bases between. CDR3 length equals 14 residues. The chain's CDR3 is CASRSGQLDYGYTF. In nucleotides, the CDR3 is TGTGCCAGCAGGTCCGGACAGCTCGACTATGGCTACACCTTC.

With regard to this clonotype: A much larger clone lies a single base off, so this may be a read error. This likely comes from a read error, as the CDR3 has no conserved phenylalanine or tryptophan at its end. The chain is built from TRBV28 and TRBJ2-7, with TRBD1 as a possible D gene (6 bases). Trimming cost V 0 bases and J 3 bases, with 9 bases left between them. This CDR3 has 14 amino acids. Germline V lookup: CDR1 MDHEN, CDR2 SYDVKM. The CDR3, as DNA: TGTGCCAGCAGTTTATGGGGACAAGGCTACGAGCAGTACTCC. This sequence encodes CASSLWGQGYEQYS.

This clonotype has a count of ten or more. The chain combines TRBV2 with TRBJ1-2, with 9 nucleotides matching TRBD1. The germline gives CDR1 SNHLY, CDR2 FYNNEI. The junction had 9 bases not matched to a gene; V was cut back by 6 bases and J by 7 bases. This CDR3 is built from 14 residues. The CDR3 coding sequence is TGTGCCAGCAGGAAGGACAGGGGTGACATTGGCTACACCTTC. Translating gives CASRKDRGDIGYTF.

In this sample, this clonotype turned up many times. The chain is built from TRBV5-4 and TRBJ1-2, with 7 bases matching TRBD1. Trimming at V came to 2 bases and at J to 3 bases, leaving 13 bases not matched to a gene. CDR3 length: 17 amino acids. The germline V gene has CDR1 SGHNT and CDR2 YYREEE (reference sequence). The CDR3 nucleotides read TGTGCCAGCAGCTTCCTTGCAGGGGGGAGGTTTGACTATGGCTACACCTTC. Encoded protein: CASSFLAGGRFDYGYTF. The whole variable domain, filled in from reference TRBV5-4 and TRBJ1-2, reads ETGVTQSPTHLIKTRGQQVTLRCSSQSGHNTVSWYQQALGQGPQFIFQYYREEENGRGNFPPRFSGLQFPNYSSELNVNALELDDSALYLCASSFLAGGRFDYGYTFGSGTRLTVV.

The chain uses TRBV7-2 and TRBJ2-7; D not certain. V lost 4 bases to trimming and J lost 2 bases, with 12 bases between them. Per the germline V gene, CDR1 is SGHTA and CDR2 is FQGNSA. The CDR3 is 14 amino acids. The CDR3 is CASSSDGAPYEQYF. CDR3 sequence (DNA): TGTGCCAGCAGCTCGGACGGTGCTCCCTACGAGCAGTACTTC.

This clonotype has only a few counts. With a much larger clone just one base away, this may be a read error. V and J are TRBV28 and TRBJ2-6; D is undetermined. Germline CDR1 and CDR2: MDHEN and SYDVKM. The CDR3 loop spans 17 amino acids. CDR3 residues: CVSSLGTWDSGANVLTF. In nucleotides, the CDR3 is TGTGTCAGCAGTTTGGGAACGTGGGATTCTGGGGCCAACGTCCTGACTTTC. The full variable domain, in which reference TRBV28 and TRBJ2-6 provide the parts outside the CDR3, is DVKVTQSSRYLVKRTGEKVFLECVQDMDHENMFWYRQDPGLGLRLIYFSYDVKMKEKGDIPEGYSVSREKKERFSLILESASTNQTSMYLCVSSLGTWDSGANVLTFGAGSRLTVL.

The CDR3 DNA reads TGTGCCACCCAGAGGCACCCCGGGGAGCTGTTTTTT. Translation: CATQRHPGELFF. The chain links TRBV24-1 to TRBJ2-2, with D hard to call. CDR3 length: 12 residues. The germline gives CDR1 KGHDR, CDR2 SFDVKD. Trimming took off 9 bases at V and 6 bases at J, with 10 bases between the two ends.

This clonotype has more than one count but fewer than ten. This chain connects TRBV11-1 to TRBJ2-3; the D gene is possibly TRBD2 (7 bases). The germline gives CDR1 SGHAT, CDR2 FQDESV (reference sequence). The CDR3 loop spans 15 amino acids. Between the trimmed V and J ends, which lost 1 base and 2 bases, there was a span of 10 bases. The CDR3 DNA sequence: TGTGCCAGCAGCTTAGGGGGGGGCCACACAGATACGCAGTATTTT. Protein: CASSLGGGHTDTQYF.

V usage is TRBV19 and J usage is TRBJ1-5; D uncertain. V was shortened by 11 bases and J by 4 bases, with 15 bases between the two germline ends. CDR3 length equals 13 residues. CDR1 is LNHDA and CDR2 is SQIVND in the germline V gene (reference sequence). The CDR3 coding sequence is TGTGCCTGCTCTTCCTCCTTAAATCAGCCCCAGCATTTT. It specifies CACSSSLNQPQHF.

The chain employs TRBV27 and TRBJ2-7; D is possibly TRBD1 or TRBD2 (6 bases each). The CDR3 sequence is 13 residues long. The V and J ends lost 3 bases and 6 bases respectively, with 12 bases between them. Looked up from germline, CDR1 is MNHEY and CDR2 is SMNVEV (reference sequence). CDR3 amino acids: CASSLVRGGEQYF. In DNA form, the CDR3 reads TGTGCCAGCAGTTTGGTCAGGGGAGGCGAGCAGTACTTC.

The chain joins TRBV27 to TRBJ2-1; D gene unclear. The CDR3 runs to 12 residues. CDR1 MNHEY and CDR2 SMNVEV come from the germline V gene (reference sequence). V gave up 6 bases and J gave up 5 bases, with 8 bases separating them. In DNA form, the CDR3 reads TGTGCCAGCAGCCGCCGGGACAATGAGCAGTTCTTC. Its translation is CASSRRDNEQFF.

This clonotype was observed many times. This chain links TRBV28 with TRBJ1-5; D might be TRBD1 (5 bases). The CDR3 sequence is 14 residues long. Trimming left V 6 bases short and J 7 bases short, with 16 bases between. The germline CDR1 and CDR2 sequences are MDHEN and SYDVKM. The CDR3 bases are TGTGCCAGCAGACGTACAGGTCTCAGGCAGCCCCAGCATTTT. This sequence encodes CASRRTGLRQPQHF.

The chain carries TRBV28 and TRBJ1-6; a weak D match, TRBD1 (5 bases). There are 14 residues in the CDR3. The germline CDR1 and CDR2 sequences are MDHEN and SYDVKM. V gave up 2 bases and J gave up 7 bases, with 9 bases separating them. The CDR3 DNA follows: TGTGCCAGCAGTTTAAACAGGCTCAATTCACCCCTCCACTTT. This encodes CASSLNRLNSPLHF.

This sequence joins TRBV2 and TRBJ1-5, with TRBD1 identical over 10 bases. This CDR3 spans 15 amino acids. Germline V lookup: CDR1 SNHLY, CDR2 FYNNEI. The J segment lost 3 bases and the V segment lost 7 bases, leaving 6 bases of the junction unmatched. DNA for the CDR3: TGTGCCAGCACCGGGGGACAGGGGATCAATCAGCCCCAGCATTTT. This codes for CASTGGQGINQPQHF.

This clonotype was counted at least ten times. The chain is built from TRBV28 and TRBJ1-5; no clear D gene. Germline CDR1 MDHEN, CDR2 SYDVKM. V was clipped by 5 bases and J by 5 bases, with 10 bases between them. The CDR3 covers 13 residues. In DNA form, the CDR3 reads TGTGCCAGCAGTCCCCCCAGCTATCAGCCCCAGCATTTT. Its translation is CASSPPSYQPQHF.

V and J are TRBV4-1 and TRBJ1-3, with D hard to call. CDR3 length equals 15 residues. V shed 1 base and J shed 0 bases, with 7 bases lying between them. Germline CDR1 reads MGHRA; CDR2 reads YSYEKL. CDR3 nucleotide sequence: TGCGCCAGCAGCCAAGTGGGCCTCTCTGGAAACACCATATATTTT. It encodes CASSQVGLSGNTIYF.

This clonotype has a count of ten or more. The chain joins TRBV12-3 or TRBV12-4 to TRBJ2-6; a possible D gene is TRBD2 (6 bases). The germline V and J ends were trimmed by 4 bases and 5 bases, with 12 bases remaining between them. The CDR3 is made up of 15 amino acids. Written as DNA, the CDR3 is TGTGCCAGCAGTTCGGGACTCTCAAGGGCCAACGTCCTGACTTTC. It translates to CASSSGLSRANVLTF.